The rows below give T cell receptor beta chains drawn from one sample of a study of blood T cell repertoires in COVID-19. Here immunoSEQ multiplex PCR was the method, and the copy in TCRdb shows in-frame clones only, minus some. In the table there are 200,000 to 250,000 clones, 80% to 90% of which are singletons. Sequencing used PBMCs or T cells enriched from blood (not recorded which). The receptors here all came from a woman aged 18-29 years in a cohort exposed to, infected with or recovered from COVID-19 (not recorded which). Both conserved end residues are part of each CDR3. D genes are given only for firm matches. Rows may omit the clone size; those that give it use once, few, many or a size class.

CDR3aa,CDR3nt,len,abundance,d_gene,j_gene,v_gene
CASSLYQGVVYEQYF,TGTGCCAGCAGCTTATATCAGGGGGTGGTCTACGAGCAGTACTTC,15,-,TRBD1,TRBJ2-7,TRBV7-8
CATSRSWTGGGGPNEKLFF,TGTGCCACCAGCAGAAGTTGGACAGGAGGAGGGGGGCCCAATGAAAAACTGTTTTTT,19,-,TRBD1,TRBJ1-4,TRBV15
CASSRENQPQHF,TGTGCCAGCAGCAGGGAGAATCAGCCCCAGCATTTT,12,-,-,TRBJ1-5,TRBV11-2
CASSLDRGTGGTGELFF,TGTGCCAGCAGCTTAGATCGGGGGACAGGGGGCACCGGGGAGCTGTTTTTT,17,-,TRBD1,TRBJ2-2,TRBV11-2
CASSIGQGREKAFF,TGTGCCAGCAGCATCGGACAGGGTAGAGAAAAAGCTTTCTTT,14,-,TRBD1,TRBJ1-1,TRBV11-1
CASSSSGGTETQYF,TGTGCCAGCAGTAGCAGCGGGGGGACAGAGACCCAGTACTTC,14,-,TRBD2,TRBJ2-5,TRBV25-1
CASSVEGTGTDTQYF,TGTGCCAGCAGTGTGGAGGGGACTGGCACAGATACGCAGTATTTT,15,-,-,TRBJ2-3,TRBV2
CASSETGGTQETQYF,TGTGCCAGCAGTGAAACGGGCGGGACGCAAGAGACCCAGTACTTC,15,-,-,TRBJ2-5,TRBV6-1
CASSPPGVQGAFF,TGCGCCAGCAGCCCGCCCGGGGTCCAAGGGGCTTTCTTT,13,-,-,TRBJ1-1,TRBV4-1
CASSARQGGLNTEAFF,TGTGCCAGCTCAGCCCGACAGGGTGGGTTGAACACTGAAGCTTTCTTT,16,-,TRBD1,TRBJ1-1,TRBV18
CASSLAGSSYNEQFF,TGTGCCAGCTCACTAGCGGGGAGCTCCTACAATGAGCAGTTCTTC,15,-,TRBD2,TRBJ2-1,TRBV18
CASSHSGTGGVLNEQFF,TGTGCCAGCAGCCATTCCGGGACAGGGGGCGTTTTGAATGAGCAGTTCTTC,17,-,TRBD1,TRBJ2-1,TRBV7-8
CASSVPGLLPFAPTDTQYF,TGTGCCAGCAGCGTTCCGGGACTACTACCCTTCGCGCCTACAGATACGCAGTATTTT,19,-,TRBD2,TRBJ2-3,TRBV3-1/TRBV3-2
CASSGREQELFF,TGTGCCAGCAGCGGACGGGAGCAGGAGCTGTTTTTT,12,few,-,TRBJ2-2,TRBV9
CASSEDRSQPQHF,TGTGCCAGCAGTGAGGACAGGTCTCAGCCCCAGCATTTT,13,once,TRBD1,TRBJ1-5,TRBV2
CASSLGGAGKDGNTIYF,TGTGCCAGCAGCTTAGGAGGGGCGGGGAAGGATGGAAACACCATATATTTT,17,-,-,TRBJ1-3,TRBV7-9
CASSSLSGSQETQYF,TGCGCCAGCAGCTCCCTTAGCGGGTCCCAAGAGACCCAGTACTTC,15,-,TRBD2,TRBJ2-5,TRBV5-1
CASSQDKKGGWDEAFF,TGTGCCAGCAGCCAAGATAAGAAAGGGGGCTGGGATGAAGCTTTCTTT,16,-,TRBD1,TRBJ1-1,TRBV14